This T cell receptor (beta chain) was observed in a study of graft-versus-host responses after intestinal transplantation. Study summary: Transplant recipients had multivisceral, liver-intestinal, or isolated intestinal grafts.

Regarding this clone: Antigen: not known.

Assay used: immunoSEQ multiplex PCR; TCRdb lists only in-frame clones, some missing. Among about 88,000 clones listed, about 95% were seen once. V lost 2 bases, J lost 5 bases, and 7 bases lay in between. This CDR3 is built from 13 residues. The V gene's germline CDR1 is MNHNS and CDR2 SASEGT. Material: unstimulated CD4+ T cells sorted from spleen or lymph node cells, obtained before transplant. The V gene is TRBV6-1, the J gene TRBJ2-1; D gene ambiguous. This TCR was recovered from a human donor who was the organ donor for an intestinal transplant. The CDR3 DNA reads as TGTGCCAGCAGTGAACTCGGAAACAATGAGCAGTTCTTC. As protein: CASSELGNNEQFF.